The rows below give T cell receptor beta chains drawn from one sample of a study of cytomegalovirus exposure and HLA in healthy donors. Sequencing used immunoSEQ multiplex PCR; TCRdb keeps in-frame clones, though not all of them. The sample has roughly 98,000 clones; roughly 79% are singletons. Sequencing was done on a sample of PBMCs. The receptors were gathered from a woman in her seventies in good health and CMV-seropositive. Each CDR3 is given with its conserved first and last residue. The D gene is left open where the match is weak. A clone size is listed for some rows: how often the clone was seen (once, few, many), or a class if it is expanded.

j_call	clone_size	d_call	v_call	cdr3_aa	cdr3_nt
TRBJ1-6	.	.	TRBV10-2	CASRGMGGIDSPLHF	TGCGCCAGCAGAGGTATGGGAGGGATCGATTCACCCCTCCACTTT
TRBJ2-5	.	TRBD1	TRBV5-1	CASSSYDRGGETQYF	TGCGCCAGCAGCTCCTACGACAGGGGTGGGGAGACCCAGTACTTC
TRBJ2-5	.	.	TRBV27	CASSSRYQEIQYF	TGTGCCAGCAGCTCCAGGTACCAAGAGATCCAGTACTTC
TRBJ1-5	.	.	TRBV7-8	CASSFGTTNSNQPQHF	TGTGCCAGCAGTTTCGGGACAACAAATAGCAATCAGCCCCAGCATTTT
TRBJ1-2	few	TRBD1	TRBV15	CATSREGQIYGYTF	TGTGCCACCAGCAGAGAGGGACAGATCTATGGCTACACCTTC
TRBJ1-6	.	.	TRBV5-1	CASSLVGGWNSPLHF	TGCGCCAGCAGCTTGGTGGGGGGTTGGAATTCACCCCTCCACTTT
TRBJ2-3	once	.	TRBV4-1	CASRLRTGTDTQYF	TGCGCCAGCAGATTGAGGACGGGGACAGATACGCAGTATTTT
TRBJ1-2	.	.	TRBV28	CASSLERYGYTF	TGTGCCAGCAGTTTGGAGCGGTATGGCTACACCTTC
TRBJ2-2	.	.	TRBV21-1	CASSKRTSGGPKTPCTGELFF	TGTGCCAGCAGCAAACGGACTAGCGGGGGGCCGAAAACACCCTGCACCGGGGAGCTGTTTTTT
TRBJ2-1	.	.	TRBV18	CASSPLLGGYGYEQFF	TGTGCCAGCTCACCATTACTTGGCGGTTACGGCTATGAGCAGTTCTTC
TRBJ1-4	.	TRBD1	TRBV18	CASSQQGLYEKLFF	TGTGCCAGCTCACAACAGGGGTTATATGAAAAACTGTTTTTT
TRBJ1-1	.	.	TRBV28	CASSLTETEAFF	TGTGCCAGCAGCCTGACAGAGACTGAAGCTTTCTTT
TRBJ1-4	.	.	TRBV19	CASSISSTNEKLFF	TGTGCCAGTAGTATTTCGTCAACTAATGAAAAACTGTTTTTT
TRBJ2-3	.	.	TRBV30	CAWGAGDTQYF	TGTGCCTGGGGGGCTGGGGATACGCAGTATTTT
TRBJ2-7	.	.	TRBV5-1	CASSPGVGSYEQYF	TGCGCCAGCAGCCCGGGGGTCGGGTCCTACGAGCAGTACTTC
TRBJ2-5	.	TRBD1	TRBV18	CASSLGTGGEQYF	TGTGCCAGCTCACTAGGGACAGGGGGGGAGCAGTACTTC